This entry is about one TCR beta chain. The antigen remains unidentified. Germline CDR1 is WSHSY and CDR2 is SAAADI. This CDR3 comprises 14 residues. The data are from a study of monozygotic twins with inflammatory bowel disease. Points from the study as a whole: Discordant twins had repertoire similarity that did not differ from that of concordant twins, possibly from limited power.

TCRdb reprocessed the 5' RACE reads and stores each CDR3 protein as one record, lacking DNA. The specimen's table records 330,000 or so distinct CDR3 sequences. The genes are TRBV10-2 and TRBJ1-6. Sequenced sample: blood. This TCR was sampled from a human donor with ulcerative colitis or Crohn's disease, or a healthy co-twin of an affected twin (not recorded which). The CDR3 region is CASRPSGASSPLHF.